The T cell receptor (beta chain) under discussion was sequenced for a study of T cells after yellow fever vaccination. Study overall: With SMART-Seq v4 Ultra Low Input, the fractions containing low cell numbers were prepared. Study-level findings and limits: Detected again after the booster were most primary-vaccination clones, at roughly 95% CD4 and 80% to 90% CD8. The secondary T-cell response peaked on day 5, not day 15, but was weaker.

Making TCR cDNA involved 5'RACE template switching, which added UMIs and a universal primer site. One entry per CDR3 protein results from TCRdb running MiXCR on the 5' RACE reads. The sample consists of fewer than 350,000 distinct CDR3 sequences, 8.7% of them appearing once. The junction had 8 bases not matched to a gene; V was cut back by 3 bases and J by 11 bases. The CDR3 spans 13 residues. CDR1 is MNHNS, CDR2 SASEGT, per germline. Remarks on this clonotype: Its antigen is undetermined.

The chain combines TRBV6-1 with TRBJ2-3; 7 bases are shared with TRBD2. Sequencing was performed on PBMCs, taken on the day of the first yellow fever vaccination. The sequence was collected from a man between 18 and 35 years old who received the YFV17D yellow fever vaccine. For the CDR3, the DNA is TGTGCCAGCAGTGACCCCGGGACTAATGAGCAGTATTTT. It codes for CASSDPGTNEQYF.